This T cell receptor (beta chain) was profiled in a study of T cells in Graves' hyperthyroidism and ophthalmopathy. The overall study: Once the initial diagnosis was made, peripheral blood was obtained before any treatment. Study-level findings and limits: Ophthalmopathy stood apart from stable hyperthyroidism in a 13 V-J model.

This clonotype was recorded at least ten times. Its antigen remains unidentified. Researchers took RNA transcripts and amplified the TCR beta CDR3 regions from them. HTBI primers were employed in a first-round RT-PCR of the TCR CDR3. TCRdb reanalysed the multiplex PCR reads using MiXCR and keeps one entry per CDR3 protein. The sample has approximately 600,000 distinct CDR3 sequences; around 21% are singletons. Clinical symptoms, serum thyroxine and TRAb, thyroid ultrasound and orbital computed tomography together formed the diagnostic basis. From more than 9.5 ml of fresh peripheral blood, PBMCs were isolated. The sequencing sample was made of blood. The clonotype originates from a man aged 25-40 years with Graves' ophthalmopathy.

CDR3 sequence: CATSRGKGASDTQYF. CDR3 in DNA: TGTGCCACCAGCAGAGGGAAGGGGGCCTCCGATACGCAGTATTTT. The chain links TRBV15 to TRBJ2-3; TRBD1 aligns across 7 bases. CDR1 and CDR2 (germline): LNHNV, YYDKDF (reference sequence). The CDR3 totals 15 residues. Trimming took 1 base from V and 6 from J; bases not matched to a gene: 7.